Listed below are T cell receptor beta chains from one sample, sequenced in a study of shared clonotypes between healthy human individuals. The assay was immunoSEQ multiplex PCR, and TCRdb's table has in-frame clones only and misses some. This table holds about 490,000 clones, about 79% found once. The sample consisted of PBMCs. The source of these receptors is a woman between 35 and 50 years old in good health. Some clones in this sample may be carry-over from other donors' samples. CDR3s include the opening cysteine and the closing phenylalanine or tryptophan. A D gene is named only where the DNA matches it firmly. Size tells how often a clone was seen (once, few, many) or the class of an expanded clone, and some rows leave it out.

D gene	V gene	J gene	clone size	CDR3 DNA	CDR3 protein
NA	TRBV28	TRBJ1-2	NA	TGTGCCAGCTTCCCTGATTGGGGGCTGAATGGCTACACCTTC	CASFPDWGLNGYTF
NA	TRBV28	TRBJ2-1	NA	TGTGCCAGCAGTTTAAACGGAGCCTACAATGAGCAGTTCTTC	CASSLNGAYNEQFF
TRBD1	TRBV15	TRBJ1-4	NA	TGTGCCACCAGCAAACGGACAGGGACGGATGAAAAACTGTTTTTT	CATSKRTGTDEKLFF
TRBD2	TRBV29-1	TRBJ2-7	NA	TGCAGCGCGCGGACTAGCGGGAGCGGTTACGAGCAGTACTTC	CSARTSGSGYEQYF
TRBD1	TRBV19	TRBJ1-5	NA	TGTGCCAGTAGTCCTGGACAGGGGGCTCAGCCCCAGCATTTT	CASSPGQGAQPQHF
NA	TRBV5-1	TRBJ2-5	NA	TGCGCCAGCAGCTTGGTGGCAGGGAAAGAGACCCAGTACTTC	CASSLVAGKETQYF
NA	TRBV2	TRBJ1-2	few	TGTGCCAGCAGAGCGGACGGTGTCTATGGCTACACCTTC	CASRADGVYGYTF
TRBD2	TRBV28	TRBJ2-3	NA	TGTGCCAGCACACTAGCGGGGTTAGATACGCAGTATTTT	CASTLAGLDTQYF
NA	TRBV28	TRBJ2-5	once	TGTGCCAGCAAAAGCGGCCAAGAGACCCAGTACTTC	CASKSGQETQYF
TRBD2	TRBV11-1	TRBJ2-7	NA	TGTGCCAGCAGTGATCCCGATTTAGCGGGAGTCTACGAGCAGTACTTC	CASSDPDLAGVYEQYF
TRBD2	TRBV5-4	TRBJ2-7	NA	TGTGCCAGCAGCTTAGCGGGATATGGCTACGAGCAGTACTTC	CASSLAGYGYEQYF
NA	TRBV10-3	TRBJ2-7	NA	TGTGCCATCACGGAGATCCCCCTCGGTGAGCAGTACTTC	CAITEIPLGEQYF
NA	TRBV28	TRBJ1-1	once	TGTGCCTGCAGCACTTCAGGGCTAGAAGCTTTCTTT	CACSTSGLEAFF
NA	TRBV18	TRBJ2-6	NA	TGTGCCAGCTCAATAACAGGGTCTGGGGCCAACGTCCTGACTTTC	CASSITGSGANVLTF
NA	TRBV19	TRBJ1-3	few	TGTGCCAGTAGTATTGCGTCGGCAAACACCATATATTTT	CASSIASANTIYF
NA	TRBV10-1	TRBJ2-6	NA	TGCGCCAGCAGACCCACCCAGGGGGGACCTTACTCTGGGGCCAACGTCCTGACTTTC	CASRPTQGGPYSGANVLTF
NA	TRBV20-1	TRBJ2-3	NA	TGCAGTGCCCCAAGACCAGATACGCAGTATTTT	CSAPRPDTQYF
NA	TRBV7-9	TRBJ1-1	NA	TGTGCCAGCAGCTTAATGGGGGGCTCTGAAGCTTTCTTT	CASSLMGGSEAFF
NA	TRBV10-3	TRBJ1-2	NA	TGTGCCATCAGTGAAGGCCGCTACTATGGCTACACCTTC	CAISEGRYYGYTF
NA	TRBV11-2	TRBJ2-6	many	TGTGCCAGCAGCTTATACATCTCTGGGGCCAACGTCCTGACTTTC	CASSLYISGANVLTF
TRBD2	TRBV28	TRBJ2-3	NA	TGTGCCAGCAGTTCCGGGACTAGCCCAGATACGCAGTATTTT	CASSSGTSPDTQYF
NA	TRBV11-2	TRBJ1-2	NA	TGTGCCAGCAGCGAACCGGCCAGAGACGGAAAGATCTATGGCTACACCTTC	CASSEPARDGKIYGYTF
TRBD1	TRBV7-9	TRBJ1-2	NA	TGTGCCAGCAGCTTATCAGGGGGCGAAGAAGGCTACACCTTC	CASSLSGGEEGYTF
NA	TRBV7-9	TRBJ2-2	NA	TGTGCCAGCAGCTTTGGAGCGGAGCAGGAAGGGGAGCTGTTTTTT	CASSFGAEQEGELFF
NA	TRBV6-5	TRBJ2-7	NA	TGTGCCAGCAGTTACTCGGTGGGGGCGCAAACCTACGAGCAGTACTTC	CASSYSVGAQTYEQYF
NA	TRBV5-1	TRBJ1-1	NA	TGCGCCAGCAACTCGAACCGACAAGGAGGCACTGAAGCTTTCTTT	CASNSNRQGGTEAFF
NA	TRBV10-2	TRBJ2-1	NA	TGCGCCAGCAGTGATTACAGGGAGCAGTTCTTC	CASSDYREQFF
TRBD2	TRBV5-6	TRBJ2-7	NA	TGTGCCAGCAGCTTTTACGGGAGGGAGTACTTC	CASSFYGREYF
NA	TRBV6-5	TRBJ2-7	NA	TGTGCCAGCAGAAACCCCGGTGGGGGTTTTTACGAGCAGTACTTC	CASRNPGGGFYEQYF
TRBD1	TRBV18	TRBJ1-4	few	TGTGCCAGCTCACGCGACAGGGCTGATGAAAAACTGTTTTTT	CASSRDRADEKLFF
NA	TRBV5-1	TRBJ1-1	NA	TGCGCCAGCAGCTTGATGGGGAACACTGAAGCTTTCTTT	CASSLMGNTEAFF
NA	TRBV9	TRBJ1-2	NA	TGTGCCAGCAGCGTAGATGCAGCTAACTATGGCTACACCTTC	CASSVDAANYGYTF
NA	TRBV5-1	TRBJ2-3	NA	TGCGCCAGCAGCTTGGGCCAGGTAGGAGATACGCAGTATTTT	CASSLGQVGDTQYF
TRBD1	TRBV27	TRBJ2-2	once	TGTGCCAGCAGTCGGACAGGGGGCTACACCGGGGAGCTGTTTTTT	CASSRTGGYTGELFF
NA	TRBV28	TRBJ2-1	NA	TGTGCCAGCAACATACAGAGGTTCTCCTACAATGAGCAGTTCTTC	CASNIQRFSYNEQFF
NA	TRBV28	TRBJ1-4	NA	TGTGCCAGCAGTTTAACAGGAAATAATGAAAAACTGTTTTTT	CASSLTGNNEKLFF
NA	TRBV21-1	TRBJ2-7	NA	TGTGCCAGCAGCGACGCGTGGGCCCGGCACTCATCTTCCTACGAGCAGTACTTC	CASSDAWARHSSSYEQYF